These T cell receptor beta chains were read from a single sample in a study of blood T cell repertoires in COVID-19. Method: immunoSEQ multiplex PCR; TCRdb's copy keeps in-frame clones and lacks some. The sample lists under 100,000 clones; around 87% were seen once. Sequencing was performed on peripheral blood. The receptors derive from a man aged 40-49 years with acute or convalescent COVID-19. CDR3s include the opening cysteine and the closing phenylalanine or tryptophan. The D gene is left open where the match is weak. Clone size appears in some rows only: once, few, many, or a class for an expanded clone.

TGTGCCAGCTCACCACAAGCGGGAGCGGACAATGAGCAGTTCTTC,CASSPQAGADNEQFF,.,TRBD2,TRBV18,TRBJ2-1
TGTGCCAGCAGCTACCCCGGTGGCACCATATATTTT,CASSYPGGTIYF,.,.,TRBV7-2,TRBJ1-3
TGTGCCAGCAGTTTGTCAGACAATACCTACGAGCAGTACTTC,CASSLSDNTYEQYF,.,.,TRBV27,TRBJ2-7
TGCGCCAGCAGCCAAGATCGGGCGGGAAAACCCACCGGGGAGCTGTTTTTT,CASSQDRAGKPTGELFF,.,.,TRBV4-3,TRBJ2-2
TGTGCCAAACAGGGTCAGCAAGAGACCCAGTACTTC,CAKQGQQETQYF,.,.,TRBV2,TRBJ2-5
TGTGCTAGCAGCTTGGACGGGGGGGCATTCAATGAGCAGTTCTTC,CASSLDGGAFNEQFF,.,TRBD2,TRBV7-7,TRBJ2-1
TGTGCCAGCAGCACCGATTGGGACAGGGGAGCCGGCTACACCTTC,CASSTDWDRGAGYTF,.,TRBD1,TRBV27,TRBJ1-2
TGTGCCAGCAGCTTCTCCGGACAGGGCGGTTATGGCTACACCTTC,CASSFSGQGGYGYTF,.,TRBD1,TRBV5-4,TRBJ1-2
TGTGCCAGCAGCTTGGCAGGTGAAAAACTGTTTTTT,CASSLAGEKLFF,.,.,TRBV3-1/TRBV3-2,TRBJ1-4
TGTGCCAGCAGCTTAAGGGGAAACTCTGATGGCTACACCTTC,CASSLRGNSDGYTF,few,.,TRBV5-5,TRBJ1-2
TGTGCCAGCAGAGGACAGGGTGGCACCGGGGAGCTGTTTTTT,CASRGQGGTGELFF,.,TRBD1,TRBV25-1,TRBJ2-2
TGTGCCAGCAGCTTCCGGTGGTCCTACGAGCAGTACTTC,CASSFRWSYEQYF,.,.,TRBV7-9,TRBJ2-7
TGTGCCAGCAGGGGTAGGGGTGATAATTCACCCCTCCACTTT,CASRGRGDNSPLHF,.,.,TRBV7-8,TRBJ1-6
TGTGCCAGCAGTTTACGGGGGGCGAACTATGGCTACACCTTC,CASSLRGANYGYTF,.,.,TRBV27,TRBJ1-2
TGTGCCAGCAGTTACCGAGGACTAGCGGGGGTCAATGAGCAGTTCTTC,CASSYRGLAGVNEQFF,.,TRBD2,TRBV6-5,TRBJ2-1
TGTGCCAGCCGAGGGGACAGCTCTGGAAACACCATATATTTT,CASRGDSSGNTIYF,few,TRBD1,TRBV6-5,TRBJ1-3
TGCGCCAGCAGCTTGGCGACAGGGAGTAACGCTGAAGCTTTCTTT,CASSLATGSNAEAFF,.,TRBD1,TRBV5-1,TRBJ1-1
TGTGCCAGCAGCGTATCCGGCCTAGCGGCTCAAGAGACCCAGTACTTC,CASSVSGLAAQETQYF,.,TRBD2,TRBV9,TRBJ2-5
TGTGCCAGCAGCTGGGGACAGGGGAACTATGGCTACACCTTC,CASSWGQGNYGYTF,few,TRBD1,TRBV5-4,TRBJ1-2
TGTGCCAGTAGTATCGGGCTAGCAGGTGAGCAGTACTTC,CASSIGLAGEQYF,.,.,TRBV19,TRBJ2-7
TGTGCCAGCATCCAACCCGGTACCTCTGGAAACACCATATATTTT,CASIQPGTSGNTIYF,.,.,TRBV6-5,TRBJ1-3
TGTGCCAGCAGCCAAGAAGGACAGGGGTTGAACTATGGCTACACCTTC,CASSQEGQGLNYGYTF,.,TRBD1,TRBV2,TRBJ1-2
TGTGCCAGCAGTGACTTACCAAACAGACGTGGGGGGTTGGCAGGCTACACCTTC,CASSDLPNRRGGLAGYTF,.,.,TRBV6-4,TRBJ1-2
TGTGCCAGCAGCGTAGAGGGAGCTGGAAACACCATATATTTT,CASSVEGAGNTIYF,.,.,TRBV9,TRBJ1-3
TGTGCCAGCAGCGTACGGGACAATGAGCAGTTCTTC,CASSVRDNEQFF,.,.,TRBV9,TRBJ2-1
TGTGCCAGCAGCTCGGGGACAGGGCGGCGGACCGGGGAGCTGTTTTTT,CASSSGTGRRTGELFF,.,TRBD1,TRBV7-2,TRBJ2-2
TGCAGTGCTAGTCGCCAGCGGGAGGGTGGTGAGCAGTTCTTC,CSASRQREGGEQFF,few,TRBD2,TRBV20-1,TRBJ2-1
TGTGCCAGCTCAGCAACAGGGGCCCAGCAGCCCCAGCATTTT,CASSATGAQQPQHF,.,TRBD1,TRBV18,TRBJ1-5
TGTGCCAGCACCAAACTAGCGGGCCCGAACACCGGGGAGCTGTTTTTT,CASTKLAGPNTGELFF,few,TRBD2,TRBV6-6,TRBJ2-2
TGCGCCAGCAGCCCCAGGATAGCGGGAGCCCTCTACAATGAGCAGTTCTTC,CASSPRIAGALYNEQFF,.,TRBD2,TRBV5-1,TRBJ2-1
TGTGCCAGCAGTTACTCCCAGGGGAACTACGAGCAGTACTTC,CASSYSQGNYEQYF,.,.,TRBV6-6,TRBJ2-7
TGTGCCAGTAGTATGGGCGACAGAGGCACAGATACGCAGTATTTT,CASSMGDRGTDTQYF,.,.,TRBV19,TRBJ2-3
TGTGCCAGCAGCCTACGACAGGGGACTGAAGCTTTCTTT,CASSLRQGTEAFF,.,TRBD1,TRBV6-5,TRBJ1-1
TGCGCCAGCAGCCAGGACAGGGGGAGTCAGCCCCAGCATTTT,CASSQDRGSQPQHF,.,TRBD1,TRBV4-1,TRBJ1-5
TGTGCCAGCAATCGGGGGGCCCAAGAGACCCAGTACTTC,CASNRGAQETQYF,.,.,TRBV6-5,TRBJ2-5
TGCAGTGCTAGTGACAGCTATGGCTACACCTTC,CSASDSYGYTF,.,.,TRBV20-1,TRBJ1-2
TGTGCCAGTAGTTCGAACCGACTAGCCGGGGGGGCTGAGCAGTTCTTC,CASSSNRLAGGAEQFF,.,TRBD2,TRBV19,TRBJ2-1
TGCGCCAGCAGCAAACCGGGACAGAACACTGAAGCTTTCTTT,CASSKPGQNTEAFF,.,.,TRBV5-1,TRBJ1-1
TGTGCCAGCAGCTTACGAAGACAGGGGGCTAAAACCGGGGAGCTGTTTTTT,CASSLRRQGAKTGELFF,.,TRBD1,TRBV5-4,TRBJ2-2
TGTGCCAGCAGTGACCCAGGGGGAACCTACGAGCAGTACTTC,CASSDPGGTYEQYF,.,TRBD1,TRBV6-1,TRBJ2-7
TGTGCCAGTAGTATAGATCCCCGGACAGGGGAAGATAATCAGCCCCAGCATTTT,CASSIDPRTGEDNQPQHF,.,TRBD1,TRBV19,TRBJ1-5
TGTGCCAGTTCCAGGGAGGGCCGCAATCAGCCCCAGCATTTT,CASSREGRNQPQHF,.,.,TRBV27,TRBJ1-5
TGTGCCAGTAACAGGGGGTCTAACTATGGCTACACCTTC,CASNRGSNYGYTF,.,TRBD1,TRBV25-1,TRBJ1-2
TGTGCCAGCAGCCAAGACGCGGGCTCCTACAATGAGCAGTTCTTC,CASSQDAGSYNEQFF,.,.,TRBV5-4,TRBJ2-1
TGTGCCAGCAGCCCACAGGGGTGGAATTCACCCCTCCACTTT,CASSPQGWNSPLHF,.,TRBD1,TRBV11-2,TRBJ1-6